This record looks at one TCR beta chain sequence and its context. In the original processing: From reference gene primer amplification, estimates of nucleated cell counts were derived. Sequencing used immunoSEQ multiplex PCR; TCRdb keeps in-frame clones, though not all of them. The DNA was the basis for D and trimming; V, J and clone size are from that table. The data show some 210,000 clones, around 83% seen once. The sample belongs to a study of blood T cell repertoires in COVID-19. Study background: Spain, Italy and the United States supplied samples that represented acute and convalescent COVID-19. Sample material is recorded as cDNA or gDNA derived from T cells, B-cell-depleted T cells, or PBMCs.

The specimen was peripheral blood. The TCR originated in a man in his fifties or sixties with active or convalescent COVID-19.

CDR3 in amino acids: CAWARGYSNQPQHF. The CDR3 coding sequence is TGTGCCTGGGCCCGGGGGTATAGCAATCAGCCCCAGCATTTT. V is TRBV30 and J is TRBJ1-5; D possibly corresponds to TRBD1 (5 bases). This CDR3 spans 14 amino acids. From germline, CDR1 is GTSNPN and CDR2 SVGIG (reference sequence). With 5 bases removed from V and 0 bases from J, the gap between germline ends came to 11 bases.